These 3 T cell receptor beta chains originate from one sample sequenced in a study of shared clonotypes between healthy human individuals. Assay: immunoSEQ multiplex PCR; the TCRdb copy retains only in-frame clones and omits some. The repertoire holds over a million clones, with 78% as singletons. The sample consisted of memory CD4+ T cells from PBMCs. As for subset: CD45RA-negative fraction. These TCRs come from a man aged 18 to 29 in good health. Some clones in this sample may be carry-over from other donors' samples.

The CDR3 loop is CASSFSARDYGYTF. The CDR3 coding sequence is TGTGCCAGCAGCTTTTCGGCCAGGGACTATGGCTACACCTTC. The chain combines TRBV5-5 with TRBJ1-2; D perhaps matches TRBD1 (5 bases). The CDR3 has 14 residues. The germline CDR1 and CDR2 sequences are SGHKS and YYEKEE (reference sequence). V was cut by 2 bases and J by 3 bases, with 11 bases left in between. Looking up the rest from reference TRBV5-5 and TRBJ1-2 gives the full variable domain: DAGVTQSPTHLIKTRGQQVTLRCSPISGHKSVSWYQQVLGQGPQFIFQYYEKEERGRGNFPDRFSARQFPNYSSELNVNALLLGDSALYLCASSFSARDYGYTFGSGTRLTVV.

This chain uses TRBV5-6 with TRBJ2-3, with D perhaps matching TRBD2 (5 bases). CDR3 size: 14 residues. Germline V gene sequence: CDR1 SGHDT, CDR2 YYEEEE. Deletions cut 0 bases from V and 1 base from J, with 6 bases between. The CDR3: CASSLGAGTDTQYF. In nucleotides, the CDR3 is TGTGCCAGCAGCTTGGGAGCGGGCACAGATACGCAGTATTTT.

The chain employs TRBV5-8 and TRBJ1-5, with a tentative D call TRBD1 (5 bases). V was shortened by 4 bases and J by 0 bases, with 17 bases between the two germline ends. Germline V lookup: CDR1 SGHTS, CDR2 YDEGEE. The CDR3 extends over 17 amino acids. The CDR3 sequence: CASSLPFDRYSNQPQHF. The CDR3 DNA sequence: TGTGCCAGCAGCCTACCCTTTGACAGATATAGCAATCAGCCCCAGCATTTT. The full variable domain, in which reference TRBV5-8 and TRBJ1-5 provide the parts outside the CDR3, is EAGVTQSPTHLIKTRGQQATLRCSPISGHTSVYWYQQALGLGLQFLLWYDEGEERNRGNFPPRFSGRQFPNYSSELNVNALELEDSALYLCASSLPFDRYSNQPQHFGDGTRLSIL.